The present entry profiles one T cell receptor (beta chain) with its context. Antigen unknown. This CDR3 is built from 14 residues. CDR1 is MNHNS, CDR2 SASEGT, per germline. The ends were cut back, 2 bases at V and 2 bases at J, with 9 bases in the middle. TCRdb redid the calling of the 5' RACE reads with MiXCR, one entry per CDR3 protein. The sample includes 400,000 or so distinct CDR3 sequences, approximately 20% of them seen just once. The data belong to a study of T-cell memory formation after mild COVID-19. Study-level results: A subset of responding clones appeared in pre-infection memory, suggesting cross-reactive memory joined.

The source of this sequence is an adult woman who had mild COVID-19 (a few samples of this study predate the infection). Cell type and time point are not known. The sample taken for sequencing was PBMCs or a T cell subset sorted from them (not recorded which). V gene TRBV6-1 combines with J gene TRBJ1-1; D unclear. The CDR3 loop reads CASSEFIYNTEAFF. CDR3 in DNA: TGTGCCAGCAGTGAATTTATCTATAACACTGAAGCTTTCTTT.